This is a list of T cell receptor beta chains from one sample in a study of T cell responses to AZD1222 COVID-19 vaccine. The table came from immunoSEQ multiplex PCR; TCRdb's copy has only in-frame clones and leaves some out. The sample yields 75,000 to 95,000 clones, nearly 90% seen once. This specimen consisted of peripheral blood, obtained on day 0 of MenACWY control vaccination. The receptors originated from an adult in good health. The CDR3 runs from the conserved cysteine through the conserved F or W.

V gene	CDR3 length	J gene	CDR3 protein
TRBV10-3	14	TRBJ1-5	CAIRGSGPDQPQHF
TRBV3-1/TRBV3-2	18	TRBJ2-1	CASSQDSRGRSSYNEQFF
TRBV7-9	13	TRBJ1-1	CASSFSSGTEAFF
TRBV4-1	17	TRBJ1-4	CASSRKGQEATNEKLFF
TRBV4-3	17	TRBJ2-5	CASSQGRARGIGETQYF
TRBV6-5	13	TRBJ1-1	CASSYVENTEAFF
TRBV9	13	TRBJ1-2	CAKHSDRNYGYTF
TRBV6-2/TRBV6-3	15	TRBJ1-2	CASSYWGQGSYGYTF
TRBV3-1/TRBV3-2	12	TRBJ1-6	CASSPGGSPLHF
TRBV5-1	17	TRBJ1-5	CASSSRPTGIGNQPQHF
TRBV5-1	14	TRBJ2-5	CASSLGGLQETQYF
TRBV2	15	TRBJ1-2	CASSDYSQGKYGYTF
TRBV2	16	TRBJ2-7	CASSISGGPTYYEQYF
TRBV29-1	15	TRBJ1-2	CSVEDRASTNYGYTF
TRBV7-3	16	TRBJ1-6	CASSLRAQGAGSPLHF
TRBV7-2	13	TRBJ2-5	CASSLGQRETQYF
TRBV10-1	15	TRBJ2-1	CASSREGLAYNEQFF
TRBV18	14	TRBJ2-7	CASSPPRLGGEQYF
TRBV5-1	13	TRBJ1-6	CASSGEGNSPLHF
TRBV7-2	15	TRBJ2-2	CASSLAGTDTGELFF
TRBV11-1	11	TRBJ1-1	CASGSLGMAFF
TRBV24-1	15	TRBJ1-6	CATSAGTGGGSPLHF
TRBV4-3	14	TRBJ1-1	CASSQDLVGTEAFF
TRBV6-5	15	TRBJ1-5	CASSYEQGSNQPQHF
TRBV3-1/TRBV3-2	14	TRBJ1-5	CASSYTGSNQPQHF
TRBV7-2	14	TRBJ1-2	CASRRQGLGYGYTF
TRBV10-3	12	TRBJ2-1	CAMGDNYNEQFF
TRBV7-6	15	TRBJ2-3	CASGGSVLRTDTQYF
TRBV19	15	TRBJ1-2	CASSIDRVYNYGYTF
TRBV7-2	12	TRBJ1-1	CASSPSLDLAFF
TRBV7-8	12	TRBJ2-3	CASSPTTDTQYF
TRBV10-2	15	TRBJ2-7	CASTIGQGVSYEQYF
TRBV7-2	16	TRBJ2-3	CASSMLQTGTTDTQYF
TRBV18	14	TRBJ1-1	CASSPLQVNTEAFF
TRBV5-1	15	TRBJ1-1	CASSNWDRQNTEAFF
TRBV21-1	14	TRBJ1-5	CASRARQGGQPQHF
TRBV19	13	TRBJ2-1	CASSEGHYNEQFF
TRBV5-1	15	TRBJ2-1	CASHPLETNNNEQFF
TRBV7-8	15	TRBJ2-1	CASTPGTSGGREQFF
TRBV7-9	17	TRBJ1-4	CASSLARTVTTNEKLFF